This T cell receptor (beta chain) came from a study of Graves' ophthalmopathy and Graves' hyperthyroidism. Findings of the study overall: Among thyroid clonotypes expanded above 0.001 frequency, most also appeared in blood.

The table lists this clonotype with many counts. Its antigen is undetermined. In germline, CDR1 is SQVTM, CDR2 ANQGSEA. Trimming took off 4 bases at V and 4 bases at J, with 11 bases between the two ends. The CDR3 contains 12 residues. The sequenced template was RNA, covering the TCR beta CDR3 region. A first-round RT-PCR used HTBI primers, followed by a second-round multiplex PCR. One entry per CDR3 protein results from TCRdb running MiXCR on the multiplex PCR reads. This sample has about 480,000 distinct CDR3 sequences, with under 15% found just once. The chain is built from TRBV29-1 and TRBJ2-7, with D possibly matching TRBD2 (5 bases). This receptor was obtained from a woman aged 30 to 39 with Graves' ophthalmopathy. Sequenced: blood. The CDR3 reads CSVGGRGYEQYF. The CDR3, as DNA: TGCAGCGTTGGAGGGAGAGGGTACGAGCAGTACTTC.